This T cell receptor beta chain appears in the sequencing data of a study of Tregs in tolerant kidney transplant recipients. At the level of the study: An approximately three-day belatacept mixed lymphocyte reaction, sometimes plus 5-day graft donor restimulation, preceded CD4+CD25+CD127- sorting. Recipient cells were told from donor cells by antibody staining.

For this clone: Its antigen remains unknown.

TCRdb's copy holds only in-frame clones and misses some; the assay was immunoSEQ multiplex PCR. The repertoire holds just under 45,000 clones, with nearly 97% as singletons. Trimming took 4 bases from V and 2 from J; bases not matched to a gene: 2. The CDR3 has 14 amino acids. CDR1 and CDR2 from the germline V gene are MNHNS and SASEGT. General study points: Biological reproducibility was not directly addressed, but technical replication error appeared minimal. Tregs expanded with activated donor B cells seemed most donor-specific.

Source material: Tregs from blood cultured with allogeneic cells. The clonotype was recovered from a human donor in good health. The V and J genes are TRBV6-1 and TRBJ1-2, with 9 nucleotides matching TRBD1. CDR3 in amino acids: CASSVGQGNYGYTF. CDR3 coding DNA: TGTGCCAGCAGTGTTGGACAGGGGAACTATGGCTACACCTTC.